Sequencing of this TCR beta chain was carried out in a study of shared clonotypes between healthy human individuals (dated by TCRdb to the early 2020s). In the study overall: Three men and a couple of women, aged 18 to 49 years, made up the cohort. For each donor, three plates each were used for CD4 naive and CD4 memory, two plates were used for CD8 naive, and one plate was used for CD8 memory. Blood TCR repertoires of 5 or 6 healthy adults were deeply sequenced to estimate repertoire size and the extent of clonotype sharing between individuals. To increase sequencing depth and limit assay-specific biases, different laboratories used diverse techniques to prepare libraries and sequence TCR repertoires. Between about 0.9 and 10 billion PBMCs per donor were obtained by leukapheresis. Results the study describes overall, beyond this receptor: Because the study included only a small number of donors, the genetic and exposure-history diversity represented was limited. Sampling was limited to blood, and TCR repertoires in tissue likely differ from TCR repertoires in blood. Clonotypes shared by all four sorted-subset donors showed higher generation probabilities than non-shared clonotypes. Roughly 5.2% of naive CD4, 3.5% of naive CD8, approximately 2% of memory CD4, and 0.35% to 0.5% of memory CD8 clonotypes were shared across several donors. Naive subsets generally had larger estimated clonotype richness than memory subsets did. Based on pairwise subsampling, the degree of clonotype sharing among donors was expected to be affected by sequencing depth. Incomplete sequencing was indicated by rarefaction of sorted-subset datasets, despite the large sequencing depth.

TCR CDR3 regions were amplified from genomic DNA by multiplex PCR using the deep immunoSEQ assay. Extracted genomic DNA from each cell subset was distributed evenly across all wells of several immunoSEQ 96-well plates, and each plate was treated as a replicate. For sorted subsets, each replicate PCR was loaded with 200 ng genomic DNA, equivalent to 30,000 or so T cell genomes. Purified libraries were quantified with a Qubit 3.0 fluorometer, sized on a Bioanalyzer 2100, and re-quantified with the KAPA Library Quantification kit. Every immunoSEQ 96-well plate was sequenced on a separate single-read 150-cycle Illumina NextSeq 550 flow cell. Per the source publication's procedure: Because only junctional sequences without quality scores were contained in the immunoSEQ output, filtering matching that applied to full-length reads could not be performed. To assign V/J genes and CDR3, sequences were annotated using PyIR, a Python wrapper for IgBLAST v1.9, with IMGT germline references. Reads were removed for weak V/J assignments (E-value above 1e-6), missing CDR3, stop codons, out-of-frame junctions, or ambiguous translated residues. V3J clonotypes were defined as sequences sharing the same inferred V gene, J gene, and CDR3 amino acid sequence. Percentage overlap between repertoires was computed as shared unique clonotypes divided by the size of the smaller repertoire. Repertoire richness was assessed with RTK rarefaction, the Chao1 estimator, and Recon v2.1 estimates of unobserved clonotypes. Generation probabilities for all TCRbeta clonotypes obtained by the gDNA method from four donors were computed using OLGA. In TCRdb, the immuneACCESS table is reduced to in-frame sequences with V and J assigned. These tables do not hold every clone; where another copy was compared, an unresolved V gene accounts for under half, and the others remain unexplained. V, J and clone size derive from that table, while D and trimming were established from the DNA sequence. This sample has some 550,000 clones in its table, and around 97% of those were observed once. Approximately 0.057% of the sample is held by the ten biggest clonotypes.

CDR1 and CDR2, per the germline V gene, are SGHTA and FQGNSA. Deletion took 5 bases off V and 3 bases off J, with a span of 17 bases between the germline ends. The CDR3, cysteine through phenylalanine, is 15 amino acids long. Kept here is only the CDR3 DNA, which spans 45 bases and is read in frame from base 1. The donors were healthy, HIV-negative adults with no recently reported acute infections or vaccinations. Every donor was a Caucasian adult residing in Nashville, Tennessee, USA. CD4+ T cells were enriched by magnetic negative selection, after which naive cells were positively selected on CD45RA and the negative fraction was taken as the memory subset. Blood was collected by leukapheresis, and PBMCs were isolated by Ficoll-Histopaque density gradient centrifugation and then cryopreserved in liquid nitrogen vapor phase. Purity and quantity of every magnetically sorted T cell population were checked by analytical flow cytometry. Genomic DNA was isolated from each sorted fraction and quantified by UV absorbance on a Nanodrop 2000c.

Comments on this clone: Its antigen remains unidentified. One base away there is no much larger clone; base qualities are not given.

The rearranged chain carries TRBV7-2 and TRBJ2-7; the D gene cannot be named for sure. Sequencing was carried out using naive CD4+ T cells sorted from blood. Sample cell subset or site, as interpreted from the label and publication: CD45RA+ positively selected. The TCR sequence derives from a woman in her 30s in good health. The DNA sequence is given as TGTGCCAGCAGCGGGTCCGAGACCAAATACTACGAGCAGTACTTC. The encoded protein is CASSGSETKYYEQYF. With the rest looked up from the reference TRBV7-2 and TRBJ2-7 genes rather than sequenced, the full variable domain is GAGVSQSPSNKVTEKGKDVELRCDPISGHTALYWYRQSLGQGLEFLIYFQGNSAPDKSGLPSDRFSAERTGGSVSTLTIQRTQQEDSAVYLCASSGSETKYYEQYFGPGTRLTVT.